The rows below give T cell receptor beta chains drawn from one sample of a study of T cells after yellow fever vaccination. TCRdb reprocessed the 5' RACE reads via MiXCR and lists one record per CDR3 protein. This table has more than 300,000 distinct CDR3 sequences, around 4.5% appearing once. Sequencing used PBMCs, obtained 15 days after the yellow fever booster vaccination. The source is a man aged 18 to 30 who received the YFV17D yellow fever vaccine. Each CDR3 is given with its conserved first and last residue. The D gene is left open where the match is weak. Clone sizes are given selectively: once, few, many, or a class where the clone is expanded.

D gene: NA
J gene: TRBJ2-1
V gene: TRBV5-1
clone size: NA
CDR3 protein: CASSFRGSGNHNEQFF
CDR3 DNA: TGCGCCAGCAGCTTTCGGGGCAGCGGAAACCACAATGAGCAGTTCTTC

D gene: NA
J gene: TRBJ2-1
V gene: TRBV5-1
clone size: NA
CDR3 protein: CASSSQGPYNEQFF
CDR3 DNA: TGCGCCAGCAGCAGCCAGGGACCCTACAATGAGCAGTTCTTC

D gene: NA
J gene: TRBJ2-7
V gene: TRBV20-1
clone size: many
CDR3 protein: CSARLGHAYEQYF
CDR3 DNA: TGCAGTGCTAGGCTGGGCCATGCCTACGAGCAGTACTTC

D gene: TRBD1
J gene: TRBJ2-7
V gene: TRBV27
clone size: NA
CDR3 protein: CASSLATGAEQYF
CDR3 DNA: TGTGCCAGCAGTTTAGCGACAGGGGCCGAGCAGTACTTC

D gene: NA
J gene: TRBJ1-5
V gene: TRBV7-2
clone size: few
CDR3 protein: CASSWGTYNQPQHF
CDR3 DNA: TGTGCCAGCAGCTGGGGGACCTACAATCAGCCCCAGCATTTT

D gene: NA
J gene: TRBJ2-3
V gene: TRBV7-2
clone size: many
CDR3 protein: CASSLGGLRDTQYF
CDR3 DNA: TGTGCCAGCAGCTTAGGCGGGCTGCGGGATACGCAGTATTTT

D gene: NA
J gene: TRBJ1-5
V gene: TRBV27
clone size: few
CDR3 protein: CASSLWWGGGNQPQHF
CDR3 DNA: TGTGCCAGCAGTTTATGGTGGGGAGGAGGCAATCAGCCCCAGCATTTT

D gene: TRBD1
J gene: TRBJ1-5
V gene: TRBV6-6
clone size: many
CDR3 protein: CASSGQDNQPQHF
CDR3 DNA: TGTGCCAGCAGCGGACAGGACAATCAGCCCCAGCATTTT

D gene: TRBD2
J gene: TRBJ2-1
V gene: TRBV20-1
clone size: few
CDR3 protein: CSARAAGTSAWSEQFF
CDR3 DNA: TGCAGTGCTAGAGCGGCTGGGACTAGCGCTTGGAGTGAGCAGTTCTTC

D gene: TRBD1
J gene: TRBJ2-5
V gene: TRBV27
clone size: few
CDR3 protein: CASSKQGSETQYF
CDR3 DNA: TGTGCCAGCAGCAAACAGGGGTCAGAGACCCAGTACTTC

D gene: NA
J gene: TRBJ2-1
V gene: TRBV5-1
clone size: many
CDR3 protein: CASSLVAETYNEQFF
CDR3 DNA: TGCGCCAGCAGCTTGGTGGCCGAAACCTACAATGAGCAGTTCTTC

D gene: TRBD2
J gene: TRBJ2-1
V gene: TRBV4-3
clone size: NA
CDR3 protein: CASSQDLRAGAGYNEQFF
CDR3 DNA: TGCGCCAGCAGCCAAGACTTAAGAGCGGGGGCCGGCTACAATGAGCAGTTCTTC

D gene: NA
J gene: TRBJ1-1
V gene: TRBV19
clone size: few
CDR3 protein: CASSIATGRNTEAFF
CDR3 DNA: TGTGCCAGTAGTATAGCGACGGGACGGAACACTGAAGCTTTCTTT

D gene: NA
J gene: TRBJ2-4
V gene: TRBV4-1
clone size: many
CDR3 protein: CASSQRGEWAKNIQYF
CDR3 DNA: TGCGCCAGCAGCCAAAGAGGGGAATGGGCCAAAAACATTCAGTACTTC

D gene: NA
J gene: TRBJ2-3
V gene: TRBV19
clone size: few
CDR3 protein: CASTSLGGTDTQYF
CDR3 DNA: TGTGCCAGTACTAGTTTAGGCGGGACAGATACGCAGTATTTT

D gene: TRBD2
J gene: TRBJ2-5
V gene: TRBV5-4
clone size: NA
CDR3 protein: CASMGTSGGPQETQYF
CDR3 DNA: TGTGCCAGCATGGGAACTAGCGGGGGCCCCCAGGAGACCCAGTACTTC

D gene: NA
J gene: TRBJ1-2
V gene: TRBV6-5
clone size: NA
CDR3 protein: CASSYGGGGYTF
CDR3 DNA: TGTGCCAGCAGTTACGGGGGTGGCGGCTACACCTTC

D gene: TRBD1
J gene: TRBJ1-2
V gene: TRBV18
clone size: NA
CDR3 protein: CASYTGGVGYTF
CDR3 DNA: TGTGCCAGCTACACAGGGGGCGTTGGCTACACCTTC

D gene: NA
J gene: TRBJ1-3
V gene: TRBV12-3/TRBV12-4
clone size: NA
CDR3 protein: CASSSHMMENTIYF
CDR3 DNA: TGTGCCAGCAGTTCCCATATGATGGAAAACACCATATATTTT

D gene: NA
J gene: TRBJ2-2
V gene: TRBV12-3/TRBV12-4
clone size: many
CDR3 protein: CASSPTRAFGTGELFF
CDR3 DNA: TGTGCCAGCAGCCCAACCAGGGCCTTCGGGACCGGGGAGCTGTTTTTT

D gene: NA
J gene: TRBJ2-5
V gene: TRBV5-5
clone size: NA
CDR3 protein: CASSLLKGGETQYF
CDR3 DNA: TGTGCCAGCAGCTTGCTTAAGGGAGGTGAGACCCAGTACTTC

D gene: NA
J gene: TRBJ2-3
V gene: TRBV7-3
clone size: many
CDR3 protein: CASSSRGVTDTQYF
CDR3 DNA: TGTGCCAGCAGCTCCCGAGGGGTAACAGATACGCAGTATTTT

D gene: NA
J gene: TRBJ2-5
V gene: TRBV5-6
clone size: NA
CDR3 protein: CASSPIGGRRETQYF
CDR3 DNA: TGTGCCAGCAGCCCCATAGGAGGGAGGAGGGAGACCCAGTACTTC

D gene: TRBD2
J gene: TRBJ2-1
V gene: TRBV7-9
clone size: few
CDR3 protein: CASIPGLVGEQFF
CDR3 DNA: TGTGCCAGCATCCCGGGACTAGTGGGTGAGCAGTTCTTC

D gene: NA
J gene: TRBJ1-4
V gene: TRBV7-9
clone size: NA
CDR3 protein: CASSRTLGNEKLFF
CDR3 DNA: TGTGCCAGCAGCAGGACACTGGGGAATGAAAAACTGTTTTTT

D gene: NA
J gene: TRBJ2-1
V gene: TRBV27
clone size: many
CDR3 protein: CVLGPHSYNEQFF
CDR3 DNA: TGTGTCCTTGGCCCGCACTCCTACAATGAGCAGTTCTTC

D gene: NA
J gene: TRBJ2-1
V gene: TRBV25-1
clone size: NA
CDR3 protein: CASSAPGSPLEQFF
CDR3 DNA: TGTGCCAGCTCTGCTCCGGGGTCCCCATTGGAGCAGTTCTTC

D gene: NA
J gene: TRBJ1-1
V gene: TRBV29-1
clone size: many
CDR3 protein: CSGRGWTEAFF
CDR3 DNA: TGCAGCGGCCGAGGGTGGACTGAAGCTTTCTTT

D gene: NA
J gene: TRBJ1-1
V gene: TRBV7-9
clone size: few
CDR3 protein: CASSLASRERTEAFF
CDR3 DNA: TGTGCCAGCAGCTTAGCTTCGAGGGAGAGAACTGAAGCTTTCTTT

D gene: TRBD1
J gene: TRBJ1-2
V gene: TRBV12-3/TRBV12-4
clone size: many
CDR3 protein: CASKRGQGVYGYTF
CDR3 DNA: TGTGCCAGCAAAAGGGGACAGGGGGTGTATGGCTACACCTTC

D gene: TRBD1
J gene: TRBJ1-6
V gene: TRBV5-1
clone size: NA
CDR3 protein: CASSSIAGTGNSPLHF
CDR3 DNA: TGCGCCAGCAGCTCTATAGCAGGGACAGGGAATTCACCCCTCCACTTT

D gene: NA
J gene: TRBJ2-5
V gene: TRBV2
clone size: NA
CDR3 protein: CASSEALLQETQYF
CDR3 DNA: TGTGCCAGCAGTGAAGCGCTTTTGCAAGAGACCCAGTACTTC

D gene: TRBD1
J gene: TRBJ1-6
V gene: TRBV6-5
clone size: many
CDR3 protein: CASSYDLRQGGLRSSYNSPLHF
CDR3 DNA: TGTGCCAGCAGTTACGACCTAAGACAGGGGGGCCTAAGGAGCTCCTATAATTCACCCCTCCACTTT

D gene: TRBD2
J gene: TRBJ2-1
V gene: TRBV5-6
clone size: many
CDR3 protein: CASSSNTRGDYNEQFF
CDR3 DNA: TGTGCCAGCAGCTCAAATACACGGGGGGACTACAATGAGCAGTTCTTC

D gene: TRBD1
J gene: TRBJ1-2
V gene: TRBV3-1
clone size: many
CDR3 protein: CASSRRGTGAYGYTF
CDR3 DNA: TGTGCCAGCAGCCGAAGAGGGACAGGCGCTTATGGCTACACCTTC

D gene: NA
J gene: TRBJ1-2
V gene: TRBV6-6
clone size: few
CDR3 protein: CASTVRGAGYTF
CDR3 DNA: TGTGCCAGCACCGTGAGGGGCGCGGGCTACACCTTC

D gene: NA
J gene: TRBJ1-1
V gene: TRBV5-1
clone size: many
CDR3 protein: CASSLGQSSGNTEAFF
CDR3 DNA: TGCGCCAGCAGCTTGGGACAGAGTTCGGGGAACACTGAAGCTTTCTTT

D gene: NA
J gene: TRBJ1-2
V gene: TRBV6-6
clone size: NA
CDR3 protein: CASSEGQAGYGYTF
CDR3 DNA: TGTGCCAGCAGTGAGGGTCAGGCAGGCTATGGCTACACCTTC

D gene: NA
J gene: TRBJ2-7
V gene: TRBV20-1
clone size: few
CDR3 protein: CSAREGGRSYEQYF
CDR3 DNA: TGCAGTGCTAGAGAGGGGGGCAGGTCCTACGAGCAGTACTTC

D gene: NA
J gene: TRBJ1-2
V gene: TRBV6-5
clone size: few
CDR3 protein: CASPYFYGYTF
CDR3 DNA: TGTGCCAGCCCTTACTTTTATGGCTACACCTTC

D gene: TRBD1
J gene: TRBJ1-2
V gene: TRBV7-9
clone size: many
CDR3 protein: CASSLFGTGDGYTF
CDR3 DNA: TGTGCCAGCAGCCTTTTCGGGACAGGGGATGGCTACACCTTC

D gene: NA
J gene: TRBJ2-2
V gene: TRBV12-3/TRBV12-4
clone size: few
CDR3 protein: CASSPWTDNTGELFF
CDR3 DNA: TGTGCCAGCAGTCCTTGGACAGACAACACCGGGGAGCTGTTTTTT

D gene: NA
J gene: TRBJ2-1
V gene: TRBV5-5
clone size: few
CDR3 protein: CASSLEPIGNEQFF
CDR3 DNA: TGTGCCAGCAGCTTGGAACCAATCGGAAATGAGCAGTTCTTC

D gene: NA
J gene: TRBJ1-1
V gene: TRBV7-9
clone size: NA
CDR3 protein: CASSFHSKETEAFF
CDR3 DNA: TGTGCCAGCAGCTTCCATTCCAAGGAGACTGAAGCTTTCTTT

D gene: TRBD1
J gene: TRBJ2-1
V gene: TRBV5-5
clone size: many
CDR3 protein: CASSPSAQGSYNEQFF
CDR3 DNA: TGTGCCAGCAGTCCCTCGGCACAGGGGAGTTACAATGAGCAGTTCTTC

D gene: TRBD2
J gene: TRBJ2-3
V gene: TRBV27
clone size: many
CDR3 protein: CASSTPLADTDTQYF
CDR3 DNA: TGTGCCAGCAGCACCCCCCTAGCGGACACAGATACGCAGTATTTT

D gene: NA
J gene: TRBJ1-1
V gene: TRBV2
clone size: many
CDR3 protein: CASSSEFKTEAFF
CDR3 DNA: TGTGCCAGCAGTTCAGAGTTCAAGACTGAAGCTTTCTTT

D gene: TRBD2
J gene: TRBJ2-3
V gene: TRBV4-2
clone size: NA
CDR3 protein: CASSQEASGDTQYF
CDR3 DNA: TGTGCCAGCAGCCAAGAGGCTAGCGGAGATACGCAGTATTTT

D gene: NA
J gene: TRBJ1-1
V gene: TRBV7-2
clone size: many
CDR3 protein: CASSPTWLNTEAFF
CDR3 DNA: TGTGCCAGCAGTCCCACCTGGCTGAACACTGAAGCTTTCTTT

D gene: TRBD1
J gene: TRBJ1-1
V gene: TRBV7-9
clone size: many
CDR3 protein: CASSFYRGPSSDTEAFF
CDR3 DNA: TGTGCCAGCAGCTTCTACAGGGGGCCAAGCTCAGACACTGAAGCTTTCTTT

D gene: NA
J gene: TRBJ1-6
V gene: TRBV7-2
clone size: many
CDR3 protein: CASSSTPIVRPNSPLHF
CDR3 DNA: TGTGCCAGCAGCTCAACCCCCATCGTACGCCCGAATTCACCCCTCCACTTT

D gene: NA
J gene: TRBJ2-5
V gene: TRBV4-3
clone size: NA
CDR3 protein: CASSQDRLETQYF
CDR3 DNA: TGCGCCAGCAGCCAAGATAGGCTGGAGACCCAGTACTTC

D gene: NA
J gene: TRBJ1-5
V gene: TRBV20-1
clone size: many
CDR3 protein: CSASPRQEAWGNQPQHF
CDR3 DNA: TGCAGTGCTAGCCCCCGACAGGAAGCGTGGGGCAATCAGCCCCAGCATTTT

D gene: TRBD1
J gene: TRBJ2-7
V gene: TRBV5-1
clone size: many
CDR3 protein: CASSLGQGNNEQYF
CDR3 DNA: TGCGCCAGCAGCCTGGGACAGGGAAATAACGAGCAGTACTTC